Following are 4 T cell receptor beta chains from one sample sequenced in a study of OX40 agonist ivuxolimab in advanced cancers. Clones were read by immunoSEQ multiplex PCR, and TCRdb kept only the in-frame ones, dropping some. The table lists around 71,000 clones, about 85% of them singletons, with less than 1.1% in the top ten. The specimen comprised CD4+ or CD8+ T cells sorted from blood, sampled in a trial of the OX40 agonist ivuxolimab. The origin of the receptors is an adult with an advanced solid tumor such as melanoma, head and neck, liver or kidney cancer.

The J gene is TRBJ2-7, the V gene TRBV28; 8 bases align to TRBD1. The V gene end was trimmed by 7 bases and the J gene end by 2 bases; junction bases not matched to a gene: 13. This CDR3 spans 16 amino acids. Germline V CDR1 and CDR2: MDHEN, SYDVKM. CDR3 DNA sequence: TGTGCCAGCAAGGGTTTCGGACAGGGCAATCCCTACGAGCAGTACTTC. Translated: CASKGFGQGNPYEQYF.

This clone appeared a few times. The CDR3 spells CASRPQRSNYGYTF. The CDR3, as DNA: TGTGCCAGCAGACCTCAGAGGTCCAACTATGGCTACACCTTC. The chain uses TRBV6-1 and TRBJ1-2; D gene ambiguous. The V end lost 6 bases, the J end lost 2 bases, and 13 bases lay between the germline ends. Germline V CDR1 and CDR2: MNHNS, SASEGT. The CDR3 loop spans 14 amino acids.

The chain combines TRBV28 with TRBJ1-2; TRBD1 matches at 7 bases. The germline gives CDR1 MDHEN, CDR2 SYDVKM. The CDR3 sequence is 16 residues long. The junction had 15 bases not matched to a gene; V was cut back by 7 bases and J by 4 bases. The CDR3 sequence: CASNSLIGQVLYGYTF. For the CDR3, the DNA is TGTGCCAGCAATAGTTTAATTGGACAGGTTCTCTATGGCTACACCTTC.

In this sample, this clone turned up once. This chain uses TRBV30 with TRBJ1-2, with D hard to call. The germline V gene encodes CDR1 GTSNPN and CDR2 SVGIG (reference sequence). V was cut by 0 bases and J by 6 bases, with 8 bases left in between. CDR3 length equals 12 residues. The CDR3 sequence: CAWSVYSNGYTF. The CDR3 DNA reads TGTGCCTGGAGTGTTTACAGTAATGGCTACACCTTC.